Below, 22 T cell receptor beta chains from the same sample are listed, as sequenced in a study of OX40 agonist ivuxolimab in advanced cancers. Here immunoSEQ multiplex PCR was the method, and the copy in TCRdb shows in-frame clones only, minus some. This repertoire shows more than 35,000 clones, over 80% found once; its top ten account for about 7%. The sequenced sample was CD4+ or CD8+ T cells sorted from blood, obtained in a trial of the OX40 agonist ivuxolimab. The receptors derive from an adult with an advanced solid tumor such as melanoma, head and neck, liver or kidney cancer.

The gene calls are TRBV9 and TRBJ1-5, with D maybe TRBD1 (5 bases). Germline CDR1 and CDR2: SGDLS and YYNGEE. Trimming shortened V by 2 bases and J by 7 bases, and 10 bases separated the two germline ends. This CDR3 has 13 amino acids. This chain's CDR3 is CASSVGGTQPQHF. The CDR3 DNA follows: TGTGCCAGCAGCGTTGGGGGGACCCAGCCCCAGCATTTT.

In its sample, this clone was seen a few times. The genes are TRBV7-8 and TRBJ2-2; the match to TRBD1 covers 9 bases. V shed 1 base and J 6 bases; nucleotides not matched to a gene: 6. Germline V lookup: CDR1 SGHVS, CDR2 FQNEAQ. This CDR3 is 16 amino acids long. CDR3 protein: CASSLEGTGTAGELFF. CDR3 coding DNA: TGTGCCAGCAGCTTAGAGGGGACAGGGACGGCCGGGGAGCTGTTTTTT.

The genes are TRBV19 and TRBJ1-4; no firm D call. Germline CDR1 LNHDA, CDR2 SQIVND (reference sequence). V was clipped by 3 bases and J by 1 base, with 3 bases between them. CDR3 length: 13 residues. The CDR3 region is CASSIRTNEKLFF. The CDR3 bases are TGTGCCAGTAGTATTCGAACTAATGAAAAACTGTTTTTT.

The chain is built from TRBV2 and TRBJ1-3, with 7 bases identical to TRBD1. Germline trimming cut 5 bases from V and 4 bases from J; bases unmatched to any gene: 5. The CDR3 is 14 residues long. Germline assignment: CDR1 SNHLY and CDR2 FYNNEI. CDR3 sequence (DNA): TGTGCCAGCAGTAACAGGGGAGGCGGAAACACCATATATTTT. This gives the protein CASSNRGGGNTIYF.

The chain recombines TRBV19 with TRBJ2-7, with D possibly being TRBD2 (6 bases). The V gene lost 3 bases and the J gene lost 7 bases, with 16 bases spanning the gap. There are 14 residues in the CDR3. In germline, CDR1 is LNHDA, CDR2 SQIVND (reference sequence). The CDR3 DNA is TGTGCCAGTAGTATGTCAGGTCTGGGGAGGGAGCAGTACTTC. It yields the protein CASSMSGLGREQYF.

V is TRBV29-1 and J is TRBJ2-3, with a possible D match to TRBD1 (6 bases). From germline, CDR1 is SQVTM and CDR2 ANQGSEA. Trimming removed 6 bases at V and 6 bases at J, with 13 bases between. The CDR3 totals 12 residues. CDR3 nucleotides: TGCAGCGTCCTCGAGAGGGGGGATACGCAGTATTTT. Encoded protein: CSVLERGDTQYF.

The rearrangement joins TRBV11-3 to TRBJ2-2; 11 positions agree with TRBD1. The CDR3 is 15 amino acids. CDR1 is SGHNT and CDR2 is YENEEA in the germline V gene. V lost 4 bases and J lost 3; bases outside the gene matches: 1. DNA for the CDR3: TGTGCCAGCAGCTCGGGACAGGGGGACACCGGGGAGCTGTTTTTT. It encodes CASSSGQGDTGELFF.

V and J are TRBV10-3 and TRBJ2-1; TRBD2 matches 7 bases. The CDR3 contains 14 residues. After removal of 1 base from V and 5 bases from J, the junction contained 2 bases not matched to a gene. CDR1 ENHRY and CDR2 SYGVKD come from the germline V gene. The chain's CDR3 is CAISEFAGDNEQFF. CDR3 nucleotide sequence: TGTGCCATCAGTGAGTTTGCGGGGGACAATGAGCAGTTCTTC.

The chain links TRBV27 to TRBJ2-2; TRBD1 agrees at 9 bases. The V gene end was trimmed by 3 bases and the J gene end by 0 bases; junction bases not matched to a gene: 5. The CDR3 covers 17 residues. Germline values: CDR1 MNHEY, CDR2 SMNVEV (reference sequence). The CDR3 protein is CASSFGTGNPNTGELFF. The CDR3 DNA sequence: TGTGCCAGCAGTTTTGGGACAGGGAATCCGAACACCGGGGAGCTGTTTTTT.

V gene TRBV5-1 combines with J gene TRBJ1-1; maybe TRBD1 (5 bases). The V gene's germline CDR1 is SGHRS and CDR2 YFSETQ. There are 14 residues in the CDR3. V was cut by 3 bases and J by 0 bases, with 9 bases left in between. The CDR3 nucleotides read TGCGCCAGCAGCTCCACAGGAATGAACACTGAAGCTTTCTTT. Residues: CASSSTGMNTEAFF.

J is TRBJ1-1 and V is TRBV4-2; tentatively, D is TRBD1 (5 bases). The germline V gene has CDR1 LGHNA and CDR2 YNFKEQ. Between the trimmed V and J ends, which lost 0 bases and 1 base, there was a span of 9 bases. The CDR3 runs 15 residues. The CDR3 nucleotides are TGTGCCAGCAGCCAAGAGCCTGGGGGGAACACTGAAGCTTTCTTT. Translation: CASSQEPGGNTEAFF.

V and J are TRBV30 and TRBJ2-1; 8 bases agree with TRBD2. The CDR3 extends over 13 amino acids. J lost 9 bases, V lost 2 bases, and 6 bases had no gene match. CDR1 is GTSNPN and CDR2 is SVGIG in the germline V gene (reference sequence). DNA for the CDR3: TGTGCCTGGAGTAGCGGGAGAGGAACTGAGCAGTTCTTC. Translating it yields CAWSSGRGTEQFF.

The J gene is TRBJ2-7, the V gene TRBV27; 8 bases map to TRBD1. After removal of 3 bases from V and 5 bases from J, the junction contained 9 bases not matched to a gene. This CDR3 spans 15 amino acids. Germline V gene data show CDR1 as MNHEY and CDR2 as SMNVEV (reference sequence). The DNA for the CDR3 is TGTGCCAGCAGTTTGCCCGGCACAGGGGGGAACGAGCAGTACTTC. Translating gives CASSLPGTGGNEQYF.

The chain recombines TRBV4-3 with TRBJ2-1; D is undetermined. The CDR3 length is 15 residues. Trimming shortened V by 2 bases and J by 2 bases, and 10 bases separated the two germline ends. Looked up from germline, CDR1 is LGHNA and CDR2 is YSLEER. The chain's CDR3 is CASSQTIITYNEQFF. CDR3 nucleotides: TGCGCCAGCAGCCAAACTATTATAACCTACAATGAGCAGTTCTTC.

The rearrangement uses TRBV4-3 and TRBJ2-3; the D gene is possibly TRBD1 (5 bases). Looked up from germline, CDR1 is LGHNA and CDR2 is YSLEER. V was pared by 3 bases and J by 0 bases, with 19 bases between. The CDR3 covers 18 residues. The CDR3 nucleotides read TGCGCCAGCAGCCATATCAGGGATGGGTTCCCTAGCACAGATACGCAGTATTTT. It encodes CASSHIRDGFPSTDTQYF.

The V and J genes are TRBV19 and TRBJ1-4; tentative D call: TRBD1 (5 bases). Trimming stripped 3 bases from V and 5 bases from J, with 10 bases between. Germline values: CDR1 LNHDA, CDR2 SQIVND (reference sequence). The CDR3 has 14 amino acids. The DNA for the CDR3 is TGTGCCAGTAGTATCTGGACAAGAAATGAAAAACTGTTTTTT. Its protein product is CASSIWTRNEKLFF.

The CDR3 loop reads CASSENRGLLYGYTF. The DNA for the CDR3 is TGTGCCAGCAGTGAAAACCGGGGCTTGTTATATGGCTACACCTTC. The chain combines TRBV6-1 with TRBJ1-2; D may be TRBD1 (5 bases). The CDR3 runs 15 residues. Trimming took off 2 bases at V and 5 bases at J, with 15 bases between the two ends. Germline V gene sequence: CDR1 MNHNS, CDR2 SASEGT.

The V call is TRBV19, the J call TRBJ2-5, with unresolved D. The CDR3 sequence is 14 residues long. CDR1 LNHDA and CDR2 SQIVND come from the germline V gene (reference sequence). Trimming pared 3 bases from V and 2 bases from J, leaving 10 bases between. The CDR3 here is CASSIRPGQETQYF. The CDR3 nucleotides are TGTGCCAGTAGTATCCGACCGGGTCAAGAGACCCAGTACTTC.

The V gene is TRBV7-8, the J gene TRBJ1-5; D unresolved. With 2 bases removed from V and 2 bases from J, the gap between germline ends came to 10 bases. Germline V gives CDR1 SGHVS, CDR2 FQNEAQ. CDR3 size: 15 residues. The CDR3 DNA is TGTGCCAGCAGCTTATTTATTGGGGGCAATCAGCCCCAGCATTTT. Protein sequence: CASSLFIGGNQPQHF.

The rearrangement joins TRBV7-2 to TRBJ1-5; the D is unclear. Germline V CDR1 and CDR2: SGHTA, FQGNSA. The CDR3 loop spans 14 amino acids. V lost 5 bases and J 4 bases, leaving 12 bases between the germline ends. The CDR3 nucleotides read TGTGCCAGCAGCCTTGAGGTTGGGAATCAGCCCCAGCATTTT. Protein: CASSLEVGNQPQHF. The variable domain in full, completed from reference TRBV7-2 and TRBJ1-5, reads GAGVSQSPSNKVTEKGKDVELRCDPISGHTALYWYRQSLGQGLEFLIYFQGNSAPDKSGLPSDRFSAERTGGSVSTLTIQRTQQEDSAVYLCASSLEVGNQPQHFGDGTRLSIL.

The gene calls are TRBV6-5 and TRBJ2-5; no definite D call. The J call is doubtful: the DNA matches TRBJ2-7 better. CDR3 length: 14 amino acids. Germline V lookup: CDR1 MNHEY, CDR2 SVGAGI. This chain's CDR3 is CASRNAALAYEQYF. CDR3 DNA: TGTGCCAGCCGCAACGCCGCTTTGGCCTACGAGCAGTACTTC.

V is TRBV5-6 and J is TRBJ1-3; D unclear. The V and J ends lost 2 bases and 0 bases respectively, with 6 bases between them. Germline V gene lookup returns CDR1 SGHDT and CDR2 YYEEEE. The CDR3 runs to 14 residues. DNA of the CDR3: TGTGCCAGCAGCTTTCCGTTCTCTGGAAACACCATATATTTT. This encodes CASSFPFSGNTIYF. Looking up the rest from reference TRBV5-6 and TRBJ1-3 gives the full variable domain: DAGVTQSPTHLIKTRGQQVTLRCSPKSGHDTVSWYQQALGQGPQFIFQYYEEEERQRGNFPDRFSGHQFPNYSSELNVNALLLGDSALYLCASSFPFSGNTIYFGEGSWLTVV.